The sequence of this TCR beta chain was determined in a study of spatial heterogeneity in lung cancer. At the level of the study: Matched bulk RNA-seq yielded a T cell transcriptional module score. Counts of TCR transcripts in tumor regions correlated strongly with that score.

Time point reported: sample taken at primary tumor resection. No cell sorting; template was whole RNA from tumor, lung tissue or PBMC. This clonotype was recorded at least ten times. The target antigen is unknown. Regarding the study as a whole: Ubiquitous and regional expanded TCR counts mirrored ubiquitous and regional nonsynonymous mutation counts, respectively. The number of expanded tumor alpha and beta chains correlated with mutation number. Roughly 6.4% of tumor T cells for alpha chains and approximately 13% for beta chains were estimated to be covered.

In TCRdb, the 5' RACE reads were re-called with MiXCR into one record per CDR3 protein. Of 18,000 or so distinct CDR3 sequences detected, 5.5% to 6.5% appear once; the ten largest clones hold approximately 3.5%. This TCR derives from a female donor with early-stage non-small cell lung cancer. The input for sequencing was lung tumor tissue, taken at surgery.

The CDR3 sequence is CASRPPGQIAEAFF. The CDR3 nucleotides are TGTGCCAGCAGGCCTCCGGGACAAATAGCTGAAGCTTTCTTT. The chain combines TRBV6-5 with TRBJ1-1; a possible D gene is TRBD1 (6 bases). From germline, CDR1 is MNHEY and CDR2 SVGAGI. The CDR3 has 14 amino acids. V was cut by 6 bases and J by 6 bases, with 17 bases left in between.